These 8 T cell receptor beta chains were sequenced from one sample in a study of blood T cell repertoires in COVID-19. Clones were sequenced by immunoSEQ multiplex PCR, and TCRdb holds only the in-frame ones, with some missing. The sample consists of about 330,000 clones, around 87% of them appearing once. Material: peripheral blood. The receptors were gathered from a woman aged 45-60 years with active or convalescent COVID-19.

The chain employs TRBV19 and TRBJ1-2, with D maybe TRBD1 (5 bases). V was trimmed by 5 bases and J by 2 bases, leaving 15 bases between them. CDR1 is LNHDA, CDR2 SQIVND, per germline (reference sequence). The CDR3 is 15 amino acids. CDR3: CASSSRTRTNYGYTF. The CDR3 region has the DNA TGTGCCAGTAGTTCCCGGACAAGGACCAACTATGGCTACACCTTC.

CDR3 in amino acids: CASSRDGYGYTF. CDR3 sequence (DNA): TGTGCCAGCAGCCGAGACGGGTATGGCTACACCTTC. The V call is TRBV9, the J call TRBJ1-2; D ambiguous. The length of the CDR3 is 12 residues. Germline loops: CDR1 SGDLS, CDR2 YYNGEE. V gave up 4 bases and J gave up 5 bases, with 9 bases separating them.

The chain couples TRBV7-9 to TRBJ1-5; D perhaps matches TRBD1 (6 bases). The CDR3 runs 15 residues. CDR1 is SEHNR, CDR2 FQNEAQ, per germline (reference sequence). V lost 1 base and J 1 base, leaving 8 bases between the germline ends. The chain's CDR3 is CASSLEGGSNQPQHF. DNA of the CDR3: TGTGCCAGCAGCTTAGAGGGGGGGAGCAATCAGCCCCAGCATTTT.

V and J are TRBV19 and TRBJ2-2; 12 positions match TRBD1. CDR1 and CDR2 (germline): LNHDA, SQIVND (reference sequence). Trimming removed 5 bases from V and 5 bases from J; junction bases left unmatched: 6. The CDR3 sequence is 16 residues long. For the CDR3, the DNA is TGTGCCAGTAGTCCGGGACAGGGGGCCGGAACCGGGGAGCTGTTTTTT. Residues: CASSPGQGAGTGELFF.

CDR3 in DNA: TGTGCCATCGAAAGGGAGATGAACACTGAAGCTTTCTTT. Its protein product is CAIEREMNTEAFF. The rearrangement uses TRBV10-3 and TRBJ1-1; no clear D gene. Trimming removed 8 bases at V and 0 bases at J, with 10 bases between. Germline CDR1 ENHRY, CDR2 SYGVKD. The CDR3 runs to 13 residues.

The chain couples TRBV6-5 to TRBJ1-1; D is ambiguous. The CDR3 sequence is 12 residues long. The germline V gene encodes CDR1 MNHEY and CDR2 SVGAGI. The V end lost 2 bases, the J end lost 1 base, and 2 bases lay between the germline ends. The CDR3 DNA follows: TGTGCCAGCAGTTACCGGAACACTGAAGCTTTCTTT. The encoded protein is CASSYRNTEAFF.

The table lists this clone with a few counts. The CDR3 coding sequence is TGTGCCAGCAGCCACGGACAGCACCTTGAAGCTTTCTTT. Protein sequence: CASSHGQHLEAFF. The chain links TRBV3-1 (or the pseudogene TRBV3-2) to TRBJ1-1; the D gene is possibly TRBD1 (6 bases). Germline V CDR1 and CDR2: LGHDT, YNNKEL (reference sequence). V was cut by 3 bases and J by 7 bases, with 12 bases left in between. The CDR3 covers 13 residues.

The chain has TRBV27 and TRBJ1-4; the D is unclear. The ends were cut back, 3 bases at V and 8 bases at J, with 10 bases in the middle. The CDR3 covers 13 residues. Germline V CDR1 and CDR2: MNHEY, SMNVEV (reference sequence). The CDR3 is CASSFGRLEKLFF. The CDR3 nucleotides are TGTGCCAGCAGTTTTGGCAGATTGGAAAAACTGTTTTTT.